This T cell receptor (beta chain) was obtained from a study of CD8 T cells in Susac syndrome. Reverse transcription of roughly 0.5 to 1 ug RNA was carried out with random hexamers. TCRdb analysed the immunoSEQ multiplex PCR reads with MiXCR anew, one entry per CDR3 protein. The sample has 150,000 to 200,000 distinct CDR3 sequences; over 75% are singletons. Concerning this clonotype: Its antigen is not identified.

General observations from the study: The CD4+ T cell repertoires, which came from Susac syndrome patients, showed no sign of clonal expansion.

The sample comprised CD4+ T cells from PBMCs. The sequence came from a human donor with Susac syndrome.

The CDR3 region is CASSRLANLHNEQFF. The CDR3 coding sequence is TGTGCCAGCAGCAGACTAGCTAATCTCCACAATGAGCAGTTCTTC. The rearrangement links TRBV27 to TRBJ2-1; 7 bases match TRBD2. Germline values: CDR1 MNHEY, CDR2 SMNVEV (reference sequence). The length of the CDR3 is 15 residues. With 6 bases clipped from V and 5 bases from J, the junction kept 10 bases outside the gene matches.